The source of this T cell receptor (beta chain) is a study of early T cells in non-severe SARS-CoV-2 infection. In TCRdb, the 5' RACE reads were re-called with MiXCR into one record per CDR3 protein. The data contain some 78,000 distinct CDR3 sequences, about 13% of them singletons. This clonotype has a handful of counts. Germline loops: CDR1 SGHTA, CDR2 FQGNSA. Trimming took 4 bases from V and 4 from J; bases not matched to a gene: 7. The CDR3 consists of 15 residues. This receptor was taken from an adult who was a healthcare worker with PCR-confirmed SARS-CoV-2 infection or an uninfected control (not recorded which). J is TRBJ2-1 and V is TRBV7-2, with TRBD2 matching 7 bases. The specimen was whole blood. Written as DNA, the CDR3 is TGTGCCAGCAGCTCGTGGGCGGGGGAATACAATGAGCAGTTCTTC. As protein: CASSSWAGEYNEQFF. The whole variable domain, filled in from reference TRBV7-2 and TRBJ2-1, reads GAGVSQSPSNKVTEKGKDVELRCDPISGHTALYWYRQSLGQGLEFLIYFQGNSAPDKSGLPSDRFSAERTGGSVSTLTIQRTQQEDSAVYLCASSSWAGEYNEQFFGPGTRLTVL.